These 19 T cell receptor beta chains were sequenced from one sample in a study of blood T cells in healthy people across ages. Next came a second PCR, run for roughly 7 to 12 cycles, which used a sample-barcoded 5' primer along with a J-beta primer mix. Each CDR3 protein gets one entry after TCRdb re-called the 5' RACE reads with MiXCR. The sample carries 380,000 or so distinct CDR3 sequences, about half recorded once. The sequenced sample was blood. The receptors were sampled from a man aged 55 to 70 in good health.

The chain uses TRBV7-2 and TRBJ2-7; 8 positions match TRBD1. In germline, CDR1 is SGHTA, CDR2 FQGNSA. Trimming removed 5 bases from V and 0 bases from J; junction bases left unmatched: 12. This CDR3 region has 17 residues. The CDR3 DNA is TGTGCCAGCAGCCCATACGGACAGGGCGTCGGCTCCTACGAGCAGTACTTC. It translates to CASSPYGQGVGSYEQYF.

Only a few counts were recorded for this clonotype. The DNA for the CDR3 is TGTGCCAGCAGATTACAGGGAAGTTTTTACGAGCAGTACTTC. Protein sequence: CASRLQGSFYEQYF. V is TRBV6-2 or TRBV6-3 and J is TRBJ2-7; D might be TRBD1 (6 bases). The CDR3 is made up of 14 amino acids. CDR1 and CDR2 from the germline V gene are MNHEY and SVGEGT. Trimming cost V 6 bases and J 4 bases, with 16 bases left between them.

This clonotype was counted at least ten times. The rearrangement joins TRBV29-1 to TRBJ2-7, with D perhaps matching TRBD1 (6 bases). Trimming cost V 3 bases and J 5 bases, with 17 bases left between them. The CDR3 contains 14 residues. Germline CDR1 reads SQVTM; CDR2 reads ANQGSEA. In nucleotides, the CDR3 is TGCAGCGTTGATTCTACCGGGACAAGGAACGAGCAGTACTTC. It codes for CSVDSTGTRNEQYF.

This clonotype was counted many times. This chain uses TRBV7-6 with TRBJ2-5; tentatively, D is TRBD1 or TRBD2 (5 bases each). The CDR3 is made up of 13 amino acids. Germline V gene lookup returns CDR1 SGHVS and CDR2 FNYEAQ. V was shortened by 5 bases and J by 1 base, with 8 bases between the two germline ends. The CDR3: CASSRGRQETQYF. CDR3 DNA: TGTGCCAGCAGCCGGGGACGCCAAGAGACCCAGTACTTC.

This clonotype has a handful of counts. The chain has TRBV7-2 and TRBJ2-1; TRBD1 aligns across 8 bases. Germline-derived CDR1 and CDR2 are SGHTA and FQGNSA. V was clipped by 1 base and J by 6 bases; unmatched bases: 5. The CDR3 loop spans 15 amino acids. In nucleotides, the CDR3 is TGTGCCAGCAGCTTAGAGACAGGGGCGGGCAATGAGCAGTTCTTC. Protein sequence: CASSLETGAGNEQFF.

In regard to this clonotype: At one end, the junction sequence differs from germline, possibly due to a read error. The chain is built from TRBV28 and TRBJ2-1; 8 bases map to TRBD1. CDR3 length equals 15 residues. CDR1 is MDHEN, CDR2 SYDVKM, per germline. The CDR3 DNA is TGTGCCAGCAGTTTATCGACAGGGGTCTACAATGGGCAGTTCTTC. Translated: CASSLSTGVYNGQFF. Using reference TRBV28 and TRBJ2-1 for the parts outside the CDR3, the full variable domain is DVKVTQSSRYLVKRTGEKVFLECVQDMDHENMFWYRQDPGLGLRLIYFSYDVKMKEKGDIPEGYSVSREKKERFSLILESASTNQTSMYLCASSLSTGVYNGQFFGPGTRLTVL.

V gene TRBV7-9 combines with J gene TRBJ2-1, with 8 positions matching TRBD1. V was clipped by 5 bases and J by 5 bases; unmatched bases: 17. The CDR3 totals 18 residues. Per germline, CDR1 SEHNR and CDR2 FQNEAQ (reference sequence). CDR3 in DNA: TGTGCCAGCAGCCAAGCCACGAACCGGGACAGGAATGACAATGAGCAGTTCTTC. It specifies CASSQATNRDRNDNEQFF. Together with reference TRBV7-9 and TRBJ2-1, the CDR3 gives the full variable domain: DTGVSQNPRHKITKRGQNVTFRCDPISEHNRLYWYRQTLGQGPEFLTYFQNEAQLEKSRLLSDRFSAERPKGSFSTLEIQRTEQGDSAMYLCASSQATNRDRNDNEQFFGPGTRLTVL.

The chain carries TRBV4-3 and TRBJ2-1; D is unclear. There are 16 residues in the CDR3. Deletions cut 0 bases from V and 5 bases from J, with 14 bases between. Germline V gene sequence: CDR1 LGHNA, CDR2 YSLEER. The CDR3 region has the DNA TGCGCCAGCAGCCAAGAAAGCGATCCGGCGGACAATGAGCAGTTCTTC. Amino acids: CASSQESDPADNEQFF.

The chain recombines TRBV12-3 or TRBV12-4 with TRBJ2-3; 9 bases line up with TRBD2. Trimming took 2 bases from V and 6 from J; bases not matched to a gene: 9. The CDR3 contains 16 residues. This chain's CDR3 is CASSLSASGKRDTQYF. In DNA form, the CDR3 reads TGTGCCAGCAGTTTATCGGCTAGCGGGAAACGGGATACGCAGTATTTT.

This clonotype was seen just once. This sequence joins TRBV28 and TRBJ2-3; TRBD2 agrees at 8 bases. The CDR3 extends over 16 amino acids. Unmatched junction bases numbered 16, after V lost 6 bases and J lost 8 bases. Germline-derived CDR1 and CDR2 are MDHEN and SYDVKM. The CDR3 is CASSLSIPGGGGTQYF. Here the CDR3 DNA reads TGTGCCAGCAGCCTAAGTATCCCGGGAGGGGGAGGTACGCAGTATTTT.

As for this clonotype: The junction departs from the called germline gene at one end, perhaps through a read error. The chain is built from TRBV7-9 and TRBJ2-7; TRBD1 aligns across 8 bases. CDR3 length: 14 amino acids. Per germline, CDR1 SEHNR and CDR2 FQNEAQ (reference sequence). As DNA, the CDR3 is TGTGCCAGCAGCGTAGCAGGGGGCGGATACGAGCAGTACTTC. It specifies CASSVAGGGYEQYF.

This clonotype was found a few times. The chain combines TRBV7-9 with TRBJ2-6; D remains unclear. V was shortened by 4 bases and J by 0 bases, with 10 bases between the two germline ends. CDR1 and CDR2 from the germline V gene are SEHNR and FQNEAQ (reference sequence). The CDR3 has 16 amino acids. The DNA for the CDR3 is TGTGCCAGCAGCTCAGGACGGAGCTCTGGGGCCAACGTCCTGACTTTC. Amino acid sequence: CASSSGRSSGANVLTF. Together with reference TRBV7-9 and TRBJ2-6, the CDR3 gives the full variable domain: DTGVSQNPRHKITKRGQNVTFRCDPISEHNRLYWYRQTLGQGPEFLTYFQNEAQLEKSRLLSDRFSAERPKGSFSTLEIQRTEQGDSAMYLCASSSGRSSGANVLTFGAGSRLTVL.

The rearrangement links TRBV20-1 to TRBJ2-1; a possible D gene is TRBD2 (7 bases). The J call may be incorrect, as the DNA end agrees better with TRBJ2-7. Germline CDR1 DFQATT, CDR2 SNEGSKA (reference sequence). CDR3 length: 16 residues. The CDR3 region is CSAITGLGRSDNEQYF. CDR3 nucleotide sequence: TGCAGTGCCATTACAGGGCTCGGGAGGTCCGACAATGAGCAGTACTTC.

This clonotype was recorded many times. The chain has TRBV6-1 and TRBJ2-3, with 11 bases aligning to TRBD2. There are 17 residues in the CDR3. Trimming took 5 bases from V and 3 from J; bases not matched to a gene: 10. Germline values: CDR1 MNHNS, CDR2 SASEGT. The CDR3 is CASSQGQTSGMTDTQYF. CDR3 sequence (DNA): TGTGCCAGCAGTCAAGGCCAGACTAGCGGGATGACAGATACGCAGTATTTT.

This chain links TRBV4-2 with TRBJ1-3; D uncertain. Germline V CDR1 and CDR2: LGHNA, YNFKEQ. The CDR3 runs 16 residues. The V and J ends lost 0 bases and 1 base respectively, with 10 bases between them. CDR3 sequence reads: CASSQDQLGSGNTIYF. CDR3 nucleotides: TGTGCCAGCAGCCAAGACCAGTTAGGGTCTGGAAACACCATATATTTT.

This clonotype was picked up one time. Here the CDR3 DNA reads TGTGCCGTAGCGGACGGGAGGGGGGCAGATACGCAGTATTTT. This gives the protein CAVADGRGADTQYF. The chain combines TRBV7-8 with TRBJ2-3, with TRBD2 identical over 8 bases. Trimming at V came to 11 bases and at J to 4 bases, leaving 11 bases not matched to a gene. CDR3 length: 14 amino acids. Germline lookup yields CDR1 SGHVS and CDR2 FQNEAQ.

This clonotype has just a few counts. The chain recombines TRBV2 with TRBJ2-3; either TRBD1 or TRBD2 may supply D (6 bases each). CDR1 and CDR2 from the germline V gene are SNHLY and FYNNEI. V lost 7 bases to trimming and J lost 0 bases, with 20 bases between them. The CDR3 runs 17 residues. CDR3 residues: CASTTLGGRPSTDTQYF. CDR3 bases: TGTGCCAGCACGACACTAGGGGGGAGGCCGAGCACAGATACGCAGTATTTT.

The V call is TRBV12-3 or TRBV12-4, the J call TRBJ1-1; no definite D call. CDR3 length equals 12 residues. V was trimmed by 6 bases and J by 8 bases, leaving 13 bases between them. DNA for the CDR3: TGTGCCAGCAGGGAGACGGAACCAGAAGCTTTCTTT. This codes for CASRETEPEAFF.

In this sample, this clonotype turned up a few times. J is TRBJ2-7 and V is TRBV20-1; unclear D gene. Germline CDR1 and CDR2: DFQATT and SNEGSKA (reference sequence). Trimming removed 6 bases from V and 4 bases from J, with 7 bases in between. The CDR3 has 10 amino acids. The CDR3 here is CSAPSYEQYF. CDR3 DNA: TGCAGTGCCCCTTCGTACGAGCAGTACTTC.